This T cell receptor (beta chain) was recovered during a study of CD8 T cells in ankylosing spondylitis. The CDR3 numbers 12 amino acids, ends counted. Germline V CDR1 and CDR2: GTSNPN, SVGIG (reference sequence). This clonotype was seen many times. The antigen is undetermined. The missing conserved phenylalanine or tryptophan at the end of this CDR3 makes a read error likely. It is unclear where the CDR3 begins or ends on the DNA, so no DNA is shown, and the CDR3 is as TCRdb lists it. Preparation of TCR beta libraries was done by quantitative 5'-RACE with molecular barcodes. TCRdb called the 5' RACE reads again in MiXCR, with one record for every CDR3 protein. The sample records 150,000 to 200,000 distinct CDR3 sequences, 15% to 20% being singletons. Study results and caveats: The authors found the disease-linked clones to be CD8+ and relatively rare in peripheral blood. Reportedly, disease-linked clones are significantly enriched in ankylosing spondylitis patients' matched synovial fluid. Reactive arthritis synovial fluid and blood were previously reported to contain some motif variants.

The receptor comes from a male donor aged 10 to 35 with ankylosing spondylitis or in good health (not recorded which). Input material: blood, either unsorted or a sorted T cell fraction (not recorded which). The chain links TRBV30 to TRBJ2-1; the D call of TRBD2 is as the table states it, not checked on the DNA. The CDR3 is CAWSSGRALIHV.